This T cell receptor (beta chain) derives from a study of blood T cell repertoires in COVID-19. Here immunoSEQ multiplex PCR was the method, and the copy in TCRdb shows in-frame clones only, minus some. The sample shows 310,000 or so clones, around 86% of them seen only once. Grouping used clinical history reported by participants in a survey and questionnaire. Two negative PCRs, clearance, or symptom resolution had been documented for recovered Cohort 3 donors. Trimming stripped 4 bases from V and 6 bases from J, with 21 bases between. The germline V gene has CDR1 SGHNT and CDR2 YYREEE (reference sequence). The CDR3 runs 16 residues.

This clonotype was sampled from a woman aged 18-35 years who had recovered from COVID-19. V is TRBV5-4 and J is TRBJ2-3, with a possible D match to TRBD2 (6 bases). The sequenced sample was PBMCs or T cells enriched from blood (not recorded which). The CDR3 DNA sequence: TGTGCCAGCAGCGCTAATACAGTCACCCGGGGGGATACGCAGTATTTT. Its protein is CASSANTVTRGDTQYF.